The sequence of this TCR beta chain was determined in a study of control samples from healthy donors and cancer patients (dated by TCRdb to the early 2020s). CDR1 and CDR2, looked up from the germline V gene, are SNHLY and FYNNEI. The cysteine opens and the phenylalanine closes a CDR3 of 14 amino acids. The entry retains the CDR3 DNA only, 42 bases that are in frame from base 1. V is pared back by 3 bases and J by 8 bases, with 16 bases lying between the germline termini. The protocol used for the library was the immunoSEQ multiplex PCR assay. TCRdb re-hosts the immuneACCESS table, in-frame sequences only. Its copies lack some clones; in the studies checked, an unresolved V gene accounts for under half of them, and the cause for the rest is not known. This sample is represented by about 130,000 clones; around 90% of them were singletons. 2% to 2.5% of the sample is in the top ten clones. With respect to this clone: Its target antigen remains unknown. No much larger clone is present one base from it, and per-base qualities are unavailable.

The sequence is built from TRBV2 and TRBJ1-2, and TRBD1 may be the D gene, going by 5 matching bases. Sequences were obtained from blood. The receptor's source is a man between 18 and 29 years old in good health. The CDR3 protein sequence reads: CASSDRDGRLGYTF. The nucleotide sequence is given as TGTGCCAGCAGTGACAGGGACGGGAGGCTCGGCTACACCTTC.